A selection of T cell receptor beta chains follows, all from one sample in a study of naive and memory T cell subsets. TCRdb re-called the UMI-ligation and nested PCR reads through MiXCR, storing one row per CDR3 protein. There are 130,000 to 150,000 distinct CDR3 sequences in the sample; approximately 22% occur only once, and 0.085% to 0.11% lies in the top ten. The specimen sequenced was naive CD4+ T cells from blood. These receptors were taken from a human donor in good health. Both conserved end residues are part of each CDR3. A D gene is named only where the DNA matches it firmly. Not all rows give a size; the values are once, few, many and, for expanded clones, a class.

d_gene,abundance,j_gene,v_gene,CDR3aa,CDR3nt
.,few,TRBJ1-5,TRBV20-1,CSAWGERGDPRGSNQPQHF,TGCAGTGCCTGGGGGGAAAGGGGGGACCCTAGGGGTAGCAATCAGCCCCAGCATTTT
TRBD2,.,TRBJ2-1,TRBV14,CASSQALAGGPFHEQFF,TGTGCCAGCAGCCAAGCACTAGCGGGAGGGCCTTTCCATGAGCAGTTCTTC
TRBD2,few,TRBJ2-1,TRBV30,CAWSVVAGGDLEQFF,TGTGCCTGGAGTGTAGTAGCGGGAGGGGACCTTGAGCAGTTCTTC
.,.,TRBJ1-1,TRBV19,CASTTPREGMNTEAFF,TGTGCCAGTACCACCCCCCGAGAAGGGATGAACACTGAAGCTTTCTTT
.,many,TRBJ2-3,TRBV28,CASRAPARTDTQYF,TGTGCCAGCAGAGCCCCGGCACGCACAGATACGCAGTATTTT
.,few,TRBJ1-1,TRBV25-1,CASSEPQGESTEAFF,TGTGCCAGCAGTGAACCACAGGGAGAATCCACTGAAGCTTTCTTT
.,many,TRBJ2-7,TRBV20-1,CSASKGVGYEQYF,TGCAGTGCTAGTAAGGGGGTAGGCTACGAGCAGTACTTC
.,few,TRBJ2-7,TRBV5-1,CASSLDLRAAYEQYF,TGCGCCAGCAGCCTAGACTTGAGAGCCGCCTACGAGCAGTACTTC
.,.,TRBJ2-1,TRBV3-1,CASSQNILSSYNEQFF,TGTGCCAGCAGTCAGAATATCCTGAGCTCCTACAATGAGCAGTTCTTC
.,many,TRBJ2-6,TRBV28,CASSAYRPGASSGANVLTF,TGTGCCAGCAGTGCGTACCGACCAGGGGCGAGCTCTGGGGCCAACGTCCTGACTTTC
TRBD2,.,TRBJ2-7,TRBV29-1,CSVRGGYEQYF,TGCAGCGTTCGGGGAGGGTACGAGCAGTACTTC
TRBD1,many,TRBJ1-5,TRBV7-2,CASSLVGQGAKQPQHF,TGTGCCAGCAGCTTAGTTGGACAGGGGGCGAAACAGCCCCAGCATTTT
.,.,TRBJ2-5,TRBV10-3,CAISGSVAQQETQYF,TGTGCCATCAGCGGCTCGGTCGCTCAACAAGAGACCCAGTACTTC
.,.,TRBJ2-5,TRBV4-1,CASSQVSGDPFISQYF,TGCGCCAGCAGCCAAGTTTCTGGGGACCCCTTCATCTCCCAGTACTTC
.,.,TRBJ1-2,TRBV29-1,CSVESLGDGVYGYTF,TGCAGCGTTGAGTCGTTAGGGGATGGGGTTTATGGCTACACCTTC
.,few,TRBJ2-6,TRBV7-2,CASSLGSSSGANVLTF,TGTGCCAGCAGCTTAGGTAGTAGCTCTGGGGCCAACGTCCTGACTTTC
.,.,TRBJ1-1,TRBV6-2/TRBV6-3,CASRRQNTEAFF,TGTGCCAGCAGACGACAGAACACTGAAGCTTTCTTT
.,few,TRBJ1-1,TRBV29-1,CSVTPLAGYTEAFF,TGCAGCGTTACCCCCCTGGCAGGGTACACTGAAGCTTTCTTT
TRBD1,.,TRBJ2-4,TRBV15,CATSAGTGGLAKNIQYF,TGTGCCACCAGCGCCGGGACAGGGGGATTGGCCAAAAACATTCAGTACTTC
TRBD2,many,TRBJ2-2,TRBV30,CAWSASELAGPKLFF,TGTGCCTGGAGTGCCTCGGAACTAGCGGGACCAAAGCTGTTTTTT
.,.,TRBJ2-2,TRBV4-3,CASSQGDTNTGELFF,TGCGCCAGCAGCCAGGGGGACACCAACACCGGGGAGCTGTTTTTT
.,.,TRBJ1-1,TRBV12-3/TRBV12-4,CAVAWGGLDTEAFF,TGTGCCGTAGCATGGGGGGGGCTCGACACTGAAGCTTTCTTT
TRBD1,few,TRBJ2-5,TRBV28,CASSLWGQGQQETQYF,TGTGCCAGCAGTTTATGGGGACAGGGTCAACAAGAGACCCAGTACTTC
.,many,TRBJ2-5,TRBV5-6,CASSLAGGWETQYF,TGTGCCAGCAGCTTGGCCGGAGGTTGGGAGACCCAGTACTTC
.,.,TRBJ1-2,TRBV9,CASSVATGTGMGYTF,TGTGCCAGCAGCGTAGCTACGGGGACGGGGATGGGCTACACCTTC
.,few,TRBJ1-5,TRBV3-1,CASSSQVGTQPQHF,TGTGCCAGCAGCTCCCAAGTGGGGACGCAGCCCCAGCATTTT
.,.,TRBJ1-4,TRBV18,CASSPSTANNEKLFF,TGTGCCAGCTCACCCTCGACAGCTAATAATGAAAAACTGTTTTTT
TRBD1,.,TRBJ1-2,TRBV20-1,CSARPQGEYGYTF,TGCAGTGCTAGACCACAGGGGGAATATGGCTACACCTTC
.,few,TRBJ2-5,TRBV5-1,CASSLAGTETQYF,TGCGCCAGCAGCTTGGCGGGGACAGAGACCCAGTACTTC
.,.,TRBJ2-7,TRBV20-1,CSARGGAWGEQYF,TGCAGTGCTAGAGGTGGGGCTTGGGGCGAGCAGTACTTC
TRBD1,.,TRBJ2-7,TRBV5-4,CASSSGQAGLYEQYF,TGTGCCAGCAGCTCGGGACAGGCCGGGTTATACGAGCAGTACTTC
.,.,TRBJ2-5,TRBV5-1,CASSPRTTQETQYF,TGCGCCAGCAGCCCTCGGACAACCCAAGAGACCCAGTACTTC
TRBD1,few,TRBJ2-6,TRBV6-5,CASSSGTGISGANVLTF,TGTGCCAGCAGTTCCGGGACAGGGATCTCTGGGGCCAACGTCCTGACTTTC
.,.,TRBJ2-2,TRBV5-5,CASSLTGQTNTGELFF,TGTGCCAGCAGCTTGACCGGGCAGACGAACACCGGGGAGCTGTTTTTT
.,few,TRBJ2-7,TRBV7-9,CASSLDGGITYEQYF,TGTGCCAGCAGCTTAGATGGTGGGATCACCTACGAGCAGTACTTC
.,.,TRBJ2-1,TRBV30,CAWSVSGVEFF,TGTGCCTGGAGTGTAAGTGGGGTGGAGTTCTTC
.,.,TRBJ1-5,TRBV20-1,CSARDLSRGQPQHF,TGCAGTGCTAGAGATCTTTCCAGGGGTCAGCCCCAGCATTTT
TRBD2,.,TRBJ2-7,TRBV28,CAAGVPYEQYF,TGTGCGGCGGGGGTCCCCTACGAGCAGTACTTC
.,.,TRBJ1-4,TRBV7-9,CASSLTANEKLFF,TGTGCCAGCAGCTTGACAGCTAATGAAAAACTGTTTTTT
.,.,TRBJ2-7,TRBV5-1,CASSLESGSSYEQYF,TGCGCCAGCAGCTTGGAGTCAGGGTCCTCCTACGAGCAGTACTTC
.,few,TRBJ1-6,TRBV20-1,CSARDPPSGNSPLHF,TGCAGTGCTAGAGACCCACCCAGTGGCAATTCACCCCTCCACTTT
.,few,TRBJ2-3,TRBV5-4,CASSKAPTDTQYF,TGTGCCAGCAGCAAAGCCCCCACAGATACGCAGTATTTT
TRBD1,.,TRBJ2-7,TRBV14,CASSPAPGQGNEQYF,TGTGCCAGCAGTCCTGCTCCGGGACAGGGAAACGAGCAGTACTTC
.,.,TRBJ2-4,TRBV21-1,CASSKARGVAKNIQYF,TGTGCCAGCAGCAAAGCACGGGGGGTGGCCAAAAACATTCAGTACTTC
.,many,TRBJ2-7,TRBV11-2,CASSSYWGEPEGYEQYF,TGTGCCAGCAGCTCGTATTGGGGGGAGCCGGAGGGATACGAGCAGTACTTC
TRBD1,.,TRBJ1-2,TRBV28,CASGGQGGNGYTF,TGTGCCAGCGGGGGACAGGGGGGCAATGGCTACACCTTC
TRBD1,few,TRBJ1-1,TRBV12-3/TRBV12-4,CASRLDRVAEAFF,TGTGCCAGCAGGTTGGACAGGGTTGCAGAAGCTTTCTTT
TRBD1,.,TRBJ1-5,TRBV10-3,CATGTVSGGSNQPQHF,TGTGCCACCGGGACAGTCTCGGGAGGTAGCAATCAGCCCCAGCATTTT
.,.,TRBJ2-3,TRBV5-1,CASSPVLGRSGDTQYF,TGCGCCAGCAGCCCCGTACTAGGGAGGAGTGGGGATACGCAGTATTTT
TRBD1,.,TRBJ1-1,TRBV27,CASSSHPGQSAFF,TGTGCCAGCAGCAGCCATCCGGGACAGTCGGCTTTCTTT